A selection of T cell receptor beta chains follows, all from one sample in a study of T cells in Graves' hyperthyroidism and ophthalmopathy. TCRdb re-derived calls from the multiplex PCR reads in MiXCR, one entry per CDR3 protein. The table includes about 400,000 distinct CDR3 sequences, 20% to 30% detected once. The sequenced material came from blood. All receptors derive from a man between 50 and 59 years old with Graves' hyperthyroidism. Each CDR3 is given with its conserved first and last residue. The order of the fields is J gene, clone size, V gene, CDR3 length, D gene, CDR3 DNA, CDR3 protein. The D gene is left open where the match is weak. Size is stated for part of the rows, as once, few or many counts, or as a class when the clone is expanded.

TRBJ2-1	few	TRBV20-1	16	TRBD2	TGCAGTGCTAGAGATGGCGGGAGGGTCAACTACAATGAGCAGTTCTTC	CSARDGGRVNYNEQFF
TRBJ2-2	many	TRBV12-3/TRBV12-4	16	TRBD1	TGTGCCAGCAGTTTTTGGGGACAGGGAAACACCGGGGAGCTGTTTTTT	CASSFWGQGNTGELFF
TRBJ1-2	many	TRBV11-2	14	.	TGTGCCAGCAGCTTGGACCGGGACGCTGGGGGCTACACCTTC	CASSLDRDAGGYTF
TRBJ2-1	.	TRBV28	11	.	TGTGCCAGCAGTTTGGAGGATGAGCAGTTCTTC	CASSLEDEQFF
TRBJ1-3	few	TRBV12-3/TRBV12-4	14	.	TGTGCCAGCAGCCCTGAAGGCTCTGGAAACACCATATATTTT	CASSPEGSGNTIYF
TRBJ1-2	.	TRBV28	16	TRBD1	TGTGCCAGCAGTTCCACCGGGACAGGGGGACACTATGGCTACACCTTC	CASSSTGTGGHYGYTF
TRBJ1-1	.	TRBV3-1	15	.	TGTGCCAGCAGCGTTCGACAGGCGGGGGCGGCTGAAGCTTTCTTT	CASSVRQAGAAEAFF
TRBJ2-7	many	TRBV2	11	.	TGTGCCAGCAGTCGACCGCGGGAGCAGTACTTC	CASSRPREQYF
TRBJ1-3	.	TRBV28	13	.	TGTGCCAGCAGCAGGCCAAATCCGGACACCATATATTTT	CASSRPNPDTIYF
TRBJ2-1	.	TRBV7-2	16	TRBD2	TGTGCCATCAGGGGCCTTGGGACTAGCGGGAGCAATGAGCAGTTCTTC	CAIRGLGTSGSNEQFF
TRBJ1-2	.	TRBV24-1	13	.	TGTGCCACCAGTGATTCCAACAGGGATGGCTACACCTTC	CATSDSNRDGYTF
TRBJ2-7	.	TRBV20-1	15	TRBD2	TGCAGTGCTACCGAACTAGCGGGAGATGGGCACGAGCAGTACTTC	CSATELAGDGHEQYF
TRBJ1-5	few	TRBV19	16	.	TGTGCCAGTAGTATAGCTAGCCCTTATAGCAATCAGCCCCAGCATTTT	CASSIASPYSNQPQHF
TRBJ2-1	.	TRBV10-1	14	TRBD2	TGCGCCAGCAGTGCCCCGGGACTAGCGGGGGAGCAGTTCTTC	CASSAPGLAGEQFF
TRBJ1-2	.	TRBV6-1	15	.	TGTGCCAGCAGTGAATGGGAAGGTGCTAACTATGGCTACACCTTC	CASSEWEGANYGYTF
TRBJ2-5	.	TRBV2	15	.	TGTGTCAGCAGTGAACCCTCTAGCCGGCAAGAGACCCAGTACTTC	CVSSEPSSRQETQYF
TRBJ2-1	many	TRBV11-2	16	.	TGTGCCAGCAGCTTAGGTATTCGGGAACCTTACAATGAGCAGTTCTTC	CASSLGIREPYNEQFF
TRBJ2-5	many	TRBV6-1	12	.	TGTGCCAGCAGTGAGGGCACGGGGACCCAGTACTTC	CASSEGTGTQYF
TRBJ2-2	.	TRBV7-6	17	TRBD2	TGTGCCAGCAGCTTAGCGCTACTAGCGGGAGGCGCCGGGGAGCTGTTTTTT	CASSLALLAGGAGELFF
TRBJ2-3	many	TRBV7-3	14	.	TGTGCCAGCAGCTTAGATCGATGGGCAGATACGCAGTATTTT	CASSLDRWADTQYF
TRBJ1-4	few	TRBV6-1	15	.	TGTGCCAGCAGCGAATTGGGACGGACGAATGAAAAACTGTTTTTT	CASSELGRTNEKLFF
TRBJ2-3	.	TRBV30	14	TRBD2	TGTGCCTGGAGGCTAGCGGGAGCAGGAGGTACGCAGTATTTT	CAWRLAGAGGTQYF
TRBJ2-2	.	TRBV5-1	11	.	TGCGCCAGCAGGACGGCCGGGGAGCTGTTTTTT	CASRTAGELFF
TRBJ2-5	many	TRBV28	16	.	TGTGCCAGCAGTTTATTCGAGGGGACGGTCCAAGAGACCCAGTACTTC	CASSLFEGTVQETQYF
TRBJ2-7	many	TRBV11-3	13	TRBD1	TGTGCCAGCAGTTATACCGGGACAGGAGAGCAGTACTTC	CASSYTGTGEQYF
TRBJ2-7	few	TRBV5-1	13	.	TGCGCCAGCAGCTTGGATGTGTCCTACGAGCAGTACTTC	CASSLDVSYEQYF
TRBJ2-6	few	TRBV12-3/TRBV12-4	15	.	TGTGCCAGCAGTTTATGGACAGCTGGGGCCAACGTCCTGACTTTC	CASSLWTAGANVLTF
TRBJ1-1	.	TRBV12-3/TRBV12-4	12	.	TGTGCCAGCAGTTTAAGACTTCCCCCGGCTTTCTTT	CASSLRLPPAFF
TRBJ2-2	.	TRBV3-1	17	.	TGTGCCAGCAGCCAAATTGTCGGGGGCGGTTACACCGGGGAGCTGTTTTTT	CASSQIVGGGYTGELFF
TRBJ2-6	few	TRBV12-3/TRBV12-4	16	TRBD1	TGTGCCAGCAGCCTGGGACAGGGCCTCCGGTCCAACGTCCTGACTTTC	CASSLGQGLRSNVLTF
TRBJ2-1	.	TRBV7-3	15	TRBD1	TGTGCCAGTACCCTAGGGACAGGGGGCTACAATGAGCAGTTCTTC	CASTLGTGGYNEQFF
TRBJ1-1	.	TRBV5-8	14	.	TGTGCCAGCAGCTTGGTGTACAGGAACACTGAAGCTTTCTTT	CASSLVYRNTEAFF
TRBJ2-5	few	TRBV18	13	.	TGTGCCAGCTCACCAGAGTTGAAAGAGACCCAGTACTTC	CASSPELKETQYF
TRBJ2-7	few	TRBV5-1	14	TRBD2	TGCGCCAGCAGCCGGGCTAGCGGGACCCACGAGCAGTACTTC	CASSRASGTHEQYF